This entry lists 7 T cell receptor beta chains sequenced from one sample in a study of cytomegalovirus exposure and HLA in healthy donors. The PCR contained 60 Vbeta and 13 Jbeta primers. Profiling relied on immunoSEQ multiplex PCR, and the TCRdb table lists in-frame clones only, not all of them. Recorded for this sample: roughly 73,000 clones. Sequencing was carried out using PBMCs. The receptors derive from a female donor in good health and CMV-seropositive.

This rearrangement joins TRBV30 to TRBJ1-2; weak D call: TRBD1 (5 bases). This CDR3 is built from 16 residues. The V end lost 3 bases, the J end lost 6 bases, and 23 bases lay between the germline ends. From germline, CDR1 is GTSNPN and CDR2 SVGIG (reference sequence). The CDR3 loop is CAWSLMGGVFGNGYTF. The CDR3 nucleotides are TGTGCCTGGAGCCTTATGGGAGGGGTCTTCGGGAATGGCTACACCTTC.

This chain joins TRBV6-5 and TRBJ1-6; a weak D match, TRBD1 (5 bases). The length of the CDR3 is 16 residues. V was pared by 1 base and J by 8 bases, with 15 bases between. CDR1 is MNHEY and CDR2 is SVGAGI in the germline V gene. In nucleotides, the CDR3 is TGTGCCAGCAGTTACTTACAGGCGATGGACGATTCACCCCTCCACTTT. It is translated as CASSYLQAMDDSPLHF.

V usage is TRBV7-2 and J usage is TRBJ1-1; 7 positions match TRBD1. Germline V gene sequence: CDR1 SGHTA, CDR2 FQGNSA. V shed 5 bases, J shed 3 bases, and the junction held 9 bases outside the gene matches. The length of the CDR3 is 15 residues. As DNA, the CDR3 is TGTGCCAGCAGCGAGAAACAGGGGTGGTACACTGAAGCTTTCTTT. It encodes CASSEKQGWYTEAFF. Full variable domain (missing parts from reference TRBV7-2 and TRBJ1-1): GAGVSQSPSNKVTEKGKDVELRCDPISGHTALYWYRQSLGQGLEFLIYFQGNSAPDKSGLPSDRFSAERTGGSVSTLTIQRTQQEDSAVYLCASSEKQGWYTEAFFGQGTRLTVV.

This chain links TRBV5-1 with TRBJ1-2; no clear D gene. V dropped 2 bases and J dropped 0 bases, with 14 bases sitting between them. Germline lookup yields CDR1 SGHRS and CDR2 YFSETQ. This CDR3 is 16 amino acids long. CDR3 protein: CASSFPSGVANYGYTF. DNA for the CDR3: TGCGCCAGCAGCTTTCCGTCGGGTGTGGCTAACTATGGCTACACCTTC.

V usage is TRBV30 and J usage is TRBJ1-2; a weak D match, TRBD1 (6 bases). There are 11 residues in the CDR3. CDR1 is GTSNPN and CDR2 is SVGIG in the germline V gene (reference sequence). V lost 3 bases and J 8 bases, leaving 10 bases between the germline ends. The DNA of the CDR3 is TGTGCCTGGAGGGGGGCGGAGGGCTACACCTTC. This translates into CAWRGAEGYTF.

The chain couples TRBV7-6 to TRBJ1-6; D uncertain. The CDR3 has 13 amino acids. Trimming cost V 5 bases and J 10 bases, with 12 bases left between them. Germline lookup yields CDR1 SGHVS and CDR2 FNYEAQ. CDR3 in amino acids: CASSPTEYSPLHF. The CDR3 DNA reads as TGTGCCAGCAGCCCAACAGAATACTCACCCCTCCACTTT. Full variable domain (outside the CDR3, taken from reference TRBV7-6 and TRBJ1-6): GAGVSQSPRYKVTKRGQDVALRCDPISGHVSLYWYRQALGQGPEFLTYFNYEAQQDKSGLPNDRFSAERPEGSISTLTIQRTEQRDSAMYRCASSPTEYSPLHFGNGTRLTVT.

The chain is built from TRBV28 and TRBJ2-3, with no clear D. The V gene's germline CDR1 is MDHEN and CDR2 SYDVKM. The V end lost 2 bases, the J end lost 0 bases, and 9 bases lay between the germline ends. This CDR3 has 15 residues. CDR3 sequence reads: CASSLVEYSTDTQYF. CDR3 nucleotides: TGTGCCAGCAGTTTAGTAGAGTATAGCACAGATACGCAGTATTTT.